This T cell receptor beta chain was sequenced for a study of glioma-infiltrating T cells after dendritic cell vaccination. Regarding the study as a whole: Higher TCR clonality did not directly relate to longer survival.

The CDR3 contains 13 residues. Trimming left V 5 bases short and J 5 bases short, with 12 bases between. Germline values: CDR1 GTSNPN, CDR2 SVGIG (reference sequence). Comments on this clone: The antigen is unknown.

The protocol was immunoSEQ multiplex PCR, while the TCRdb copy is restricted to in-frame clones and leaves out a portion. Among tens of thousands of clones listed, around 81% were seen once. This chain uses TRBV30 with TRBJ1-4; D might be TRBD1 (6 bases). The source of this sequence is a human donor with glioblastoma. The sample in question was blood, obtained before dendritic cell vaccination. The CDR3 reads CAWQGRGNEKLFF. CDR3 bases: TGTGCCTGGCAGGGGAGGGGGAATGAAAAACTGTTTTTT.